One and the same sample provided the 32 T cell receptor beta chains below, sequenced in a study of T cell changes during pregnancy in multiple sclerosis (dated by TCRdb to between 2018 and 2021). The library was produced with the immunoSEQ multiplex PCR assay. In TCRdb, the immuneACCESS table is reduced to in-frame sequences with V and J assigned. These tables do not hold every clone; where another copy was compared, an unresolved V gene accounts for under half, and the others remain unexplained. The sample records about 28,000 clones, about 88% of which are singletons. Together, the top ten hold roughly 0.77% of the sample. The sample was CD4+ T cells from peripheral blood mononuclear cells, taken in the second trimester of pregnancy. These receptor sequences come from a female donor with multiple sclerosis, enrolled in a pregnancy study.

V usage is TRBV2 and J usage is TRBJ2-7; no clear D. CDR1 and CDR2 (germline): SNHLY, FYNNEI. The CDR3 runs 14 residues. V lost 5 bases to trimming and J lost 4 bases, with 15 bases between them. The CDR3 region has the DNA TGTGCCAGCAGTCTCGGCGGCTCCCGTTACGAGCAGTACTTC. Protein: CASSLGGSRYEQYF.

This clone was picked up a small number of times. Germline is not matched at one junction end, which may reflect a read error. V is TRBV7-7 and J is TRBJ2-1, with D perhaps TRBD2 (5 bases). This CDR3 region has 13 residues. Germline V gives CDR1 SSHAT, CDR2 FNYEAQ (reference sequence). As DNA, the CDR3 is TGTGCTAGCAGCCCGGGCGGGTTCAATGAGCAGTTCTTC. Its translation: CASSPGGFNEQFF.

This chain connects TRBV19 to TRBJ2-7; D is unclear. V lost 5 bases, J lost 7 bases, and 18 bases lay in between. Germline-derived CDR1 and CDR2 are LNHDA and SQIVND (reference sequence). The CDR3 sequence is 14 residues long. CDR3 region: CASSQIGSSGEQYF. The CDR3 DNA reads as TGTGCCAGTAGTCAGATCGGTTCCTCCGGGGAGCAGTACTTC.

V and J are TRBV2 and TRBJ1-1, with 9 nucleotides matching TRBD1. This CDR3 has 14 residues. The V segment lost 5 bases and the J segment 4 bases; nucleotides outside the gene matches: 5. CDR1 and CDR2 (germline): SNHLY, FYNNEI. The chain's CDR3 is CASSPGTGTTEAFF. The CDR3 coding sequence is TGTGCCAGCAGTCCCGGGACAGGGACCACTGAAGCTTTCTTT.

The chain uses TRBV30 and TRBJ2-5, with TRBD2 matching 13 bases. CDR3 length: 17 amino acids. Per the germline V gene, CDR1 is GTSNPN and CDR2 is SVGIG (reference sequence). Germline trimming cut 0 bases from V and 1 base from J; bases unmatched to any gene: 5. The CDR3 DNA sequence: TGTGCCTGGAGTGTACGTCGGACTAGCGGGGGCCAAGAGACCCAGTACTTC. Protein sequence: CAWSVRRTSGGQETQYF.

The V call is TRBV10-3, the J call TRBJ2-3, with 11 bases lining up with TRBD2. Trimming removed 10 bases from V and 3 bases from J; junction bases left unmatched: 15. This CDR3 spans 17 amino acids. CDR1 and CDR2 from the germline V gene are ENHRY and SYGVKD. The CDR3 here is CATGRFTSGGSTDTQYF. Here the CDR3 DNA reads TGTGCCACCGGGAGGTTCACTAGCGGGGGCAGTACAGATACGCAGTATTTT.

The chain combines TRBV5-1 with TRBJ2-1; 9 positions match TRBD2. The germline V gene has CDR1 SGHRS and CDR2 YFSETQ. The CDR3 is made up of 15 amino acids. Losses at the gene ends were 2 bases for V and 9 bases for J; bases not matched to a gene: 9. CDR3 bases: TGCGCCAGCAGCTTCTTAGCGGGGGACGTCACTGAGCAGTTCTTC. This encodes CASSFLAGDVTEQFF.

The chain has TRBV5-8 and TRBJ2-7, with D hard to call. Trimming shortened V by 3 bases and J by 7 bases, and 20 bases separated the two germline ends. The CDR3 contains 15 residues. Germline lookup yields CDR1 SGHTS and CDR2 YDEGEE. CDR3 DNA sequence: TGTGCCAGCAGCTCCCTGGCAGTGCAGGTTCGGGAGCAGTACTTC. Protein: CASSSLAVQVREQYF.

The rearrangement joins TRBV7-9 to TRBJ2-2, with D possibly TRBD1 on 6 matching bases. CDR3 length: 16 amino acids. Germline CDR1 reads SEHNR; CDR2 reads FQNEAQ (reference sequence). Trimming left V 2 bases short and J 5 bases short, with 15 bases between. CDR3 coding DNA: TGTGCCAGCAGCTTAAAGGGGGTTCTTAGTACCGGGGAGCTGTTTTTT. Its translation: CASSLKGVLSTGELFF.

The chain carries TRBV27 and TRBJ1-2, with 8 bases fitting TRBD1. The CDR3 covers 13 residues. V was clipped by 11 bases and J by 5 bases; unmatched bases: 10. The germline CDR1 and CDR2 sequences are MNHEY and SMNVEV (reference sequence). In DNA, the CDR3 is TGTGCCTCGAGGCCGGGACAGGAGTATGGCTACACCTTC. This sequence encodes CASRPGQEYGYTF.

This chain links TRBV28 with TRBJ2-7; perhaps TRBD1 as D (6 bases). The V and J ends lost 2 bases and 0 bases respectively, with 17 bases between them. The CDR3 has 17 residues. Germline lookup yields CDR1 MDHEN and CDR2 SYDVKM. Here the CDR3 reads CASSLAVGAGASYEQYF. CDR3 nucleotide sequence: TGTGCCAGCAGTTTAGCAGTAGGTGCAGGGGCCTCCTACGAGCAGTACTTC.

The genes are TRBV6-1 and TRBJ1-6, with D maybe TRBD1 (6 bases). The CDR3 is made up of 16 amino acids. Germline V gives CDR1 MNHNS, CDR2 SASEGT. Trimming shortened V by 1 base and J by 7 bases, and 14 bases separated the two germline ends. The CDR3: CASSEGRNRENSPLHF. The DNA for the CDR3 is TGTGCCAGCAGTGAAGGGCGAAACAGGGAGAATTCACCCCTCCACTTT.

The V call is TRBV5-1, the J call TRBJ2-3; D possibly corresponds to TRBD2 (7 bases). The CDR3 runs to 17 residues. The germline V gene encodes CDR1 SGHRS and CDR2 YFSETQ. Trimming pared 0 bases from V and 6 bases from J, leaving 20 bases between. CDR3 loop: CASSLELRGAGGDTQYF. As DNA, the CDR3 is TGCGCCAGCAGCTTGGAACTTCGGGGGGCCGGCGGGGATACGCAGTATTTT.

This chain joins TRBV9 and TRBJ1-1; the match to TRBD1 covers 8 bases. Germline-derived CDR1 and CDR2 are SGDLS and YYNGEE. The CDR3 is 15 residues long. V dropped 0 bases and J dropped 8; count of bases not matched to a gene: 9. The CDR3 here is CASSVGDGDRPEAFF. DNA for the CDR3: TGTGCCAGCAGCGTAGGGGACGGGGACAGGCCGGAAGCTTTCTTT.

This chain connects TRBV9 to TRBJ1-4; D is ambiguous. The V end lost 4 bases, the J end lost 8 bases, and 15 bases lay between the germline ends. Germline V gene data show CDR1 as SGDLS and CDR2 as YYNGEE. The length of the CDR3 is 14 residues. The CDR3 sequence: CASSTPGVEEKLFF. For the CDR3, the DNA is TGTGCCAGCAGCACCCCCGGGGTAGAAGAAAAACTGTTTTTT.

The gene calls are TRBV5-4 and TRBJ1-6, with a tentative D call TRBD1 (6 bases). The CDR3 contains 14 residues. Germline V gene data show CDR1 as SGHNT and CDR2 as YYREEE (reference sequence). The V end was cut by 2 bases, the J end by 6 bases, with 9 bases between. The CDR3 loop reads CASSFTGFNSPLHF. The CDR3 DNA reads TGTGCCAGCAGCTTTACAGGGTTTAATTCACCCCTCCACTTT.

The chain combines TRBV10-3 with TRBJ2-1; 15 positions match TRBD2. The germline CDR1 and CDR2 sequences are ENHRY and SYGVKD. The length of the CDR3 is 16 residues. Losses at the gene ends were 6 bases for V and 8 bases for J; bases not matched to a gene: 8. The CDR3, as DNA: TGTGCCATCAGCGAAAGGACTAGCGGGGGGGCCCATGAGCAGTTCTTC. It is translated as CAISERTSGGAHEQFF.

The CDR3 here is CATLGRVRTGKQETQYF. The CDR3 bases are TGTGCCACCCTCGGACGGGTCCGGACAGGGAAGCAAGAGACCCAGTACTTC. J is TRBJ2-5 and V is TRBV2, with 8 bases fitting TRBD1. The germline V gene has CDR1 SNHLY and CDR2 FYNNEI. This CDR3 is built from 17 residues. Trimming removed 10 bases from V and 2 bases from J; junction bases left unmatched: 18.

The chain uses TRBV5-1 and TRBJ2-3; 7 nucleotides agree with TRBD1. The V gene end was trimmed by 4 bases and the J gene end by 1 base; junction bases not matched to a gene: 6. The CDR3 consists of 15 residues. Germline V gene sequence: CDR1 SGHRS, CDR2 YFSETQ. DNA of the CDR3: TGCGCCAGCAGCGCCCGGGACAGAGGCACAGATACGCAGTATTTT. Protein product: CASSARDRGTDTQYF.

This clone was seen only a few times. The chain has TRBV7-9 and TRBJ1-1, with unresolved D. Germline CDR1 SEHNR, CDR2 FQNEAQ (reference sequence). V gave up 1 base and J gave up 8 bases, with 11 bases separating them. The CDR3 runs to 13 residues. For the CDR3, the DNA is TGTGCCAGCAGCTTAGTAAAGGCGACAGAAGCTTTCTTT. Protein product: CASSLVKATEAFF.

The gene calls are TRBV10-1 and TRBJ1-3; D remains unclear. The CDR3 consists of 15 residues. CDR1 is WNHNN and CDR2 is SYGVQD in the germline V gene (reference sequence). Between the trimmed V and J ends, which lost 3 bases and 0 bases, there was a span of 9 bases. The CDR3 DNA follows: TGCGCCAGCAGTGATATGAGGAGCTCTGGAAACACCATATATTTT. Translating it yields CASSDMRSSGNTIYF.

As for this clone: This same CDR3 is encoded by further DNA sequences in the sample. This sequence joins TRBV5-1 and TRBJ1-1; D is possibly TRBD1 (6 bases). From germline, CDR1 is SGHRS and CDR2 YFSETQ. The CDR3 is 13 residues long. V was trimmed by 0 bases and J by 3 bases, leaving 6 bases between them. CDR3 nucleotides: TGCGCCAGCAGCTTGGACAGGGACACTGAAGCTTTCTTT. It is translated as CASSLDRDTEAFF.

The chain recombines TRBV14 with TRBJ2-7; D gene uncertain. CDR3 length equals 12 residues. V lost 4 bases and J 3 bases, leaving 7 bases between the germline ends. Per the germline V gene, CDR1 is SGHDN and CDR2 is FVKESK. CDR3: CASSPSGYEQYF. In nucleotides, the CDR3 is TGTGCCAGCAGCCCCTCGGGCTACGAGCAGTACTTC.

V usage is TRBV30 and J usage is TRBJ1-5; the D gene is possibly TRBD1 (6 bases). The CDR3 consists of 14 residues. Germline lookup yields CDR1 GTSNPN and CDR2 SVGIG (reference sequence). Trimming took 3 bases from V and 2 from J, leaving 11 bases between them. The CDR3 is CAWSVTGRNQPQHF. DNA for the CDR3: TGTGCCTGGAGCGTGACAGGCCGCAATCAGCCCCAGCATTTT.

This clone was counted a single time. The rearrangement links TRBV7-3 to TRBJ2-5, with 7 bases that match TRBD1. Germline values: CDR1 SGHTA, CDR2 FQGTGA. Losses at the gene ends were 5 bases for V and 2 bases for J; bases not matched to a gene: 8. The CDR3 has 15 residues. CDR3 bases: TGTGCCAGCAGCCCCGGGGACAGCTTACAAGAGACCCAGTACTTC. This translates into CASSPGDSLQETQYF.

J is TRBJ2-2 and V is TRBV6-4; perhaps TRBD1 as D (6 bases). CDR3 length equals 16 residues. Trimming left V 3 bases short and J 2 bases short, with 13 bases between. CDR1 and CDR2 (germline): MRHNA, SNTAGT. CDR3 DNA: TGTGCCAGCAGTGAACAGGGATTATCTAACACCGGGGAGCTGTTTTTT. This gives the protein CASSEQGLSNTGELFF.

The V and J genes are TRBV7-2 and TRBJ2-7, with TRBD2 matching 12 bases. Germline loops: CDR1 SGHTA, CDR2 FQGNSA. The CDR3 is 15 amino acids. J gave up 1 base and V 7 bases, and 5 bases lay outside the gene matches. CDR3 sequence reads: CASMVLAGGSYEQYF. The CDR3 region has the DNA TGTGCCAGCATGGTGCTAGCGGGGGGGTCCTACGAGCAGTACTTC. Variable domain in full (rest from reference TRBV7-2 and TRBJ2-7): GAGVSQSPSNKVTEKGKDVELRCDPISGHTALYWYRQSLGQGLEFLIYFQGNSAPDKSGLPSDRFSAERTGGSVSTLTIQRTQQEDSAVYLCASMVLAGGSYEQYFGPGTRLTVT.

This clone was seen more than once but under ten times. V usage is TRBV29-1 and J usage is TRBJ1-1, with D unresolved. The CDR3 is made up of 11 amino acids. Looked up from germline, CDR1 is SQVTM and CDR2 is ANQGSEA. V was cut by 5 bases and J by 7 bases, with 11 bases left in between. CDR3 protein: CSVRRSSEAFF. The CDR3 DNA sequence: TGCAGCGTTCGCCGATCTAGTGAAGCTTTCTTT.

CDR3 amino acids: CASREQGAGNTEAFF. The DNA for the CDR3 is TGTGCCAGCAGAGAACAGGGGGCGGGGAACACTGAAGCTTTCTTT. The chain joins TRBV6-6 to TRBJ1-1, with 9 bases lining up with TRBD1. Germline CDR1 reads MNHNY; CDR2 reads SVGAGI (reference sequence). Trimming took 6 bases from V and 1 from J; bases not matched to a gene: 6. The CDR3 is 15 amino acids.

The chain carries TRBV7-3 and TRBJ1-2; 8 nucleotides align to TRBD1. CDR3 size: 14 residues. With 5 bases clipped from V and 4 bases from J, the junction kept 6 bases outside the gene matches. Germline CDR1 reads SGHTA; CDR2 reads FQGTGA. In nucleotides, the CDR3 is TGTGCCAGCAGCCCTGGACAGGGAGGCTATGGCTACACCTTC. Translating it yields CASSPGQGGYGYTF.

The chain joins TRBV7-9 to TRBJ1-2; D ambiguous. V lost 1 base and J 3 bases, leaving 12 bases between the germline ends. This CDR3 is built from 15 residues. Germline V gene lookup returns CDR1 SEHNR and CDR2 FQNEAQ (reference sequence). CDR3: CASSLVAGYDYGYTF. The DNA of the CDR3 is TGTGCCAGCAGCTTAGTTGCGGGCTACGACTATGGCTACACCTTC.

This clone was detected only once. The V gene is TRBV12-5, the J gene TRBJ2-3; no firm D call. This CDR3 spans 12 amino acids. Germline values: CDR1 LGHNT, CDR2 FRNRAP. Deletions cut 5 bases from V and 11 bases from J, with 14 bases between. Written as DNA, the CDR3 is TGTGCTAGTGGTAGTGTAACAGTCCGGCAGTATTTT. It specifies CASGSVTVRQYF.